This T cell receptor beta chain was captured by sequencing in a study of cytotoxic CD8 clonotypes in ibrutinib-treated CLL. Assay: immunoSEQ multiplex PCR; the TCRdb copy retains only in-frame clones and omits some. This sample has approximately 350,000 clones, with 67% found just once. The CDR3 is 17 amino acids. J was trimmed by 0 bases and V by 4 bases; bases with no gene match: 9. Germline assignment: CDR1 SGHRS and CDR2 YFSETQ. The chain has TRBV5-1 and TRBJ2-2; 7 bases agree with TRBD2. The source was PBMCs, collected after 36 months of ibrutinib treatment. The source is a human donor with chronic lymphocytic leukemia. The CDR3: CASSPWSSGPNTGELFF. The CDR3 DNA sequence: TGCGCCAGCAGCCCTTGGTCTAGCGGTCCGAACACCGGGGAGCTGTTTTTT.